This TCR beta chain appears in the sequencing data of a study of beta chain features in type 1 diabetes. General study points: Cells expressing TCR highly could be over-represented by cDNA sequencing. A moderate, significant TCRB CDR3 shortening appeared in type 1 diabetes across four CD4+ subsets.

As every portion of the isolated RNA was reverse transcribed, the sequencing read expressed TCRB transcripts. Sequenced by immunoSEQ multiplex PCR; TCRdb stores in-frame clones only, minus some. This table has hundreds of thousands of clones, roughly an eighth appearing once. V lost 2 bases and J lost 5, with 22 bases in between. Germline values: CDR1 SGHTA, CDR2 FQGNSA. There are 17 residues in the CDR3. Sorting produced populations that all topped 98% purity. As to this clone: Its cognate antigen is unknown.

The chain recombines TRBV7-2 with TRBJ2-7; perhaps TRBD1 as D (7 bases). The TCR sequence derives from a man aged 18 to 30 in good health. The source material was naive CD4+ T cells from blood. The CDR3 is CASSLIPSRGVLNEQYF. CDR3 sequence (DNA): TGTGCCAGCAGCTTAATCCCCTCCAGGGGGGTATTAAACGAGCAGTACTTC.